The 32 T cell receptor beta chains below all came from one sample that was sequenced in a study of T cell repertoires in cytomegalovirus infection. MiXCR, run by TCRdb on the reads, gives a single entry per CDR3 protein. The sample consists of around 530,000 distinct CDR3 sequences, less than 30% of them appearing once. The sequencing input was PBMCs. These receptors originate from a human donor in good health (CMV status not recorded). Some clones in this sample may be carry-over from other donors' samples.

The CDR3 here is CASKWTGAETQYF. CDR3 nucleotides: TGTGCCAGCAAATGGACAGGGGCAGAGACCCAGTACTTC. This rearrangement joins TRBV6-2 or TRBV6-3 to TRBJ2-5; 9 nucleotides align to TRBD1. The J segment lost 4 bases and the V segment lost 7 bases, leaving 4 bases of the junction unmatched. This CDR3 is built from 13 residues. Germline CDR1 MNHEY, CDR2 SVGEGT.

The chain employs TRBV10-3 and TRBJ2-5; 9 positions match TRBD2. V gave up 4 bases and J gave up 2 bases; unmatched junction bases: 2. CDR1 is ENHRY and CDR2 is SYGVKD in the germline V gene. CDR3 length: 14 amino acids. CDR3 nucleotides: TGTGCCATCAGTGTTAGCGGGAGTCAAGAGACCCAGTACTTC. Translation: CAISVSGSQETQYF.

V usage is TRBV9 and J usage is TRBJ1-6; 7 bases match TRBD1. The CDR3 is 15 residues long. Germline-derived CDR1 and CDR2 are SGDLS and YYNGEE. V shed 1 base and J 9 bases; nucleotides not matched to a gene: 7. The CDR3 region has the DNA TGTGCCAGCAGCGTATGGACAGGCGAGGGTTCACCCCTCCACTTT. It encodes CASSVWTGEGSPLHF.

The chain recombines TRBV29-1 with TRBJ2-7; 8 bases are a match to TRBD2. CDR3 length: 13 residues. Germline V gives CDR1 SQVTM, CDR2 ANQGSEA. V lost 5 bases, J lost 4 bases, and 7 bases stayed unmatched. The CDR3 here is CSVKGGRTYEQYF. The CDR3 region has the DNA TGCAGCGTTAAGGGCGGGAGGACTTACGAGCAGTACTTC.

This rearrangement joins TRBV28 to TRBJ2-3; the match to TRBD2 covers 10 bases. The CDR3 runs 18 residues. Unmatched junction bases numbered 11, after V lost 2 bases and J lost 3 bases. The germline V gene encodes CDR1 MDHEN and CDR2 SYDVKM. The CDR3 nucleotides read TGTGCCAGCAGTTTACCATCCGGGGCTAGCGGGAGTACAGATACGCAGTATTTT. This gives the protein CASSLPSGASGSTDTQYF. The full variable domain, in which reference TRBV28 and TRBJ2-3 provide the parts outside the CDR3, is DVKVTQSSRYLVKRTGEKVFLECVQDMDHENMFWYRQDPGLGLRLIYFSYDVKMKEKGDIPEGYSVSREKKERFSLILESASTNQTSMYLCASSLPSGASGSTDTQYFGPGTRLTVL.

This chain joins TRBV11-3 and TRBJ2-3; 7 bases fit TRBD2. This CDR3 is 15 amino acids long. The V segment lost 5 bases and the J segment 5 bases; nucleotides outside the gene matches: 10. Germline V gives CDR1 SGHNT, CDR2 YENEEA. CDR3 protein: CASSPWGGVEDTQYF. CDR3 nucleotide sequence: TGTGCCAGCAGCCCCTGGGGGGGTGTAGAAGATACGCAGTATTTT.

The chain recombines TRBV25-1 with TRBJ1-6, with D uncertain. The V gene lost 2 bases and the J gene lost 9 bases, with 14 bases spanning the gap. Germline V gene data show CDR1 as MGHDK and CDR2 as SYGVNS. The CDR3 spans 15 residues. CDR3 residues: CASSEAAGRTSPLHF. In DNA form, the CDR3 reads TGTGCCAGCAGTGAAGCGGCAGGCCGGACTTCACCCCTCCACTTT. Supplemented by reference TRBV25-1 and TRBJ1-6, the full variable domain reads EADIYQTPRYLVIGTGKKITLECSQTMGHDKMYWYQQDPGMELHLIHYSYGVNSTEKGDLSSESTVSRIRTEHFPLTLESARPSHTSQYLCASSEAAGRTSPLHFGNGTRLTVT.

The chain couples TRBV7-9 to TRBJ2-2; D is unclear. Germline CDR1 and CDR2: SEHNR and FQNEAQ (reference sequence). The ends were cut back, 2 bases at V and 1 base at J, with 8 bases in the middle. The CDR3 is made up of 15 amino acids. This chain's CDR3 is CASSLIQLNTGELFF. The CDR3 nucleotides are TGTGCCAGCAGCTTAATTCAGCTGAACACCGGGGAGCTGTTTTTT.

The CDR3 is CSVEDGTNYGYTF. CDR3 in DNA: TGCAGCGTTGAAGACGGAACTAACTATGGCTACACCTTC. The V gene is TRBV29-1, the J gene TRBJ1-2; D gene ambiguous. This CDR3 contains 13 residues. Between the trimmed V and J ends, which lost 0 bases and 0 bases, there was a span of 5 bases. Germline V CDR1 and CDR2: SQVTM, ANQGSEA.

The table lists this clonotype with a count of one. The chain combines TRBV2 with TRBJ1-1; TRBD1 matches 8 bases. CDR3 length equals 14 residues. Germline CDR1 and CDR2: SNHLY and FYNNEI. J lost 4 bases, V lost 6 bases, and 7 bases had no gene match. The CDR3 loop reads CASREQGATTEAFF. The CDR3 DNA follows: TGTGCCAGCAGGGAGCAGGGGGCTACCACTGAAGCTTTCTTT. The variable domain in full, with the rest retrieved from reference TRBV2 and TRBJ1-1, is EPEVTQTPSHQVTQMGQEVILRCVPISNHLYFYWYRQILGQKVEFLVSFYNNEISEKSEIFDDQFSVERPDGSNFTLKIRSTKLEDSAMYFCASREQGATTEAFFGQGTRLTVV.

There are many counts of this clonotype. The rearrangement uses TRBV7-8 and TRBJ1-2, with D unresolved. CDR3 length equals 14 residues. The germline V and J ends were trimmed by 0 bases and 5 bases, with 10 bases remaining between them. Germline-derived CDR1 and CDR2 are SGHVS and FQNEAQ. In DNA form, the CDR3 reads TGTGCCAGCAGCTTAGCGCTCAAGGTTTATGGCTACACCTTC. Amino acids: CASSLALKVYGYTF.

The chain carries TRBV12-3 or TRBV12-4 and TRBJ2-6; D uncertain. The germline V and J ends were trimmed by 3 bases and 4 bases, with 10 bases remaining between them. This CDR3 spans 15 amino acids. The CDR3 DNA is TGTGCCAGCAGTTTTAACCCCTCGGGGGCCAACGTCCTGACTTTC. Residues: CASSFNPSGANVLTF.

The sample holds a few counts of this clonotype. CDR3 sequence: CSAPGQVRTDTQYF. For the CDR3, the DNA is TGCAGTGCGCCGGGACAGGTTCGCACAGATACGCAGTATTTT. This sequence joins TRBV20-1 and TRBJ2-3; TRBD1 matches at 8 bases. The germline gives CDR1 DFQATT, CDR2 SNEGSKA (reference sequence). J was trimmed by 1 base and V by 6 bases; bases with no gene match: 6. The CDR3 runs 14 residues.

V is TRBV4-1 and J is TRBJ2-1, with D uncertain. Germline values: CDR1 MGHRA, CDR2 YSYEKL. Trimming cost V 6 bases and J 9 bases, with 15 bases left between them. This CDR3 is 13 amino acids long. In nucleotides, the CDR3 is TGCGCCAGCAGACGTTCCGGGTCATTTGAGCAGTTCTTC. Protein product: CASRRSGSFEQFF.

The genes are TRBV19 and TRBJ1-4; 7 bases are a match to TRBD1. The CDR3 spans 15 residues. The germline V gene has CDR1 LNHDA and CDR2 SQIVND (reference sequence). With 3 bases clipped from V and 7 bases from J, the junction kept 8 bases outside the gene matches. CDR3 protein: CASSILEGGLEKLFF. CDR3 DNA: TGTGCCAGTAGTATTTTGGAAGGGGGCCTTGAAAAACTGTTTTTT. The variable domain in full, with the rest retrieved from reference TRBV19 and TRBJ1-4, is DGGITQSPKYLFRKEGQNVTLSCEQNLNHDAMYWYRQDPGQGLRLIYYSQIVNDFQKGDIAEGYSVSREKKESFPLTVTSAQKNPTAFYLCASSILEGGLEKLFFGSGTQLSVL.

This clonotype was seen at least ten times. The gene calls are TRBV11-1 and TRBJ2-2; D gene unclear. The germline V gene has CDR1 SGHAT and CDR2 FQDESV (reference sequence). The CDR3 spans 15 residues. V was pared by 5 bases and J by 6 bases, with 16 bases between. This chain's CDR3 is CASSPAHVGAGELFF. CDR3 nucleotides: TGTGCCAGCAGCCCCGCCCATGTTGGGGCCGGGGAGCTGTTTTTT.

The rearrangement uses TRBV2 and TRBJ2-5; 14 nucleotides align to TRBD2. The CDR3 consists of 20 residues. Germline loops: CDR1 SNHLY, CDR2 FYNNEI. After removal of 2 bases from V and 2 bases from J, the junction contained 13 bases not matched to a gene. CDR3 coding DNA: TGTGCCAGCAGTGAAACACAAGGGACTAGCGGGAGAGTTGGACAAGAGACCCAGTACTTC. It translates to CASSETQGTSGRVGQETQYF.

This clonotype was observed at least ten times. The rearrangement joins TRBV7-8 to TRBJ1-2, with a possible D match to TRBD1 (6 bases). Germline V gives CDR1 SGHVS, CDR2 FQNEAQ. V gave up 4 bases and J gave up 5 bases, with 17 bases separating them. CDR3 length: 15 residues. In DNA, the CDR3 is TGTGCCAGCAGCTCCGGGGGCGCGGGGTCTTATGGCTACACCTTC. This sequence encodes CASSSGGAGSYGYTF.

The CDR3 here is CASTPNTRGLPMNTEAFF. Written as DNA, the CDR3 is TGTGCCAGCACCCCCAACACTCGGGGGTTACCTATGAACACTGAAGCTTTCTTT. The rearrangement links TRBV11-2 to TRBJ1-1; D is possibly TRBD1 (5 bases). The germline gives CDR1 SGHAT, CDR2 FQNNGV. V lost 7 bases, J lost 0 bases, and 24 bases lay in between. CDR3 length: 18 amino acids. Variable domain in full (rest from reference TRBV11-2 and TRBJ1-1): EAGVAQSPRYKIIEKRQSVAFWCNPISGHATLYWYQQILGQGPKLLIQFQNNGVVDDSQLPKDRFSAERLKGVDSTLKIQPAKLEDSAVYLCASTPNTRGLPMNTEAFFGQGTRLTVV.

The CDR3 DNA is TGTGCCAGCAGAGAGGGAACTGGGGCCAACGTCCTGACTTTC. It codes for CASREGTGANVLTF. The chain combines TRBV6-5 with TRBJ2-6, with a tentative D call TRBD2 (5 bases). Germline CDR1 is MNHEY and CDR2 is SVGAGI. V lost 6 bases to trimming and J lost 2 bases, with 8 bases between them. The CDR3 has 14 amino acids.

In its sample, this clonotype was seen many times. The chain joins TRBV7-9 to TRBJ1-1; tentative D call: TRBD1 (5 bases). Germline CDR1 is SEHNR and CDR2 is FQNEAQ (reference sequence). The CDR3 totals 15 residues. V shed 4 bases and J shed 7 bases, with 19 bases lying between them. The CDR3 sequence: CASSSDYGTGLEAFF. In nucleotides, the CDR3 is TGTGCCAGCAGCTCGGATTACGGTACGGGACTTGAAGCTTTCTTT.

The chain carries TRBV6-6 and TRBJ2-4; TRBD1 aligns across 9 bases. Unmatched junction bases numbered 9, after V lost 5 bases and J lost 7 bases. The CDR3 runs to 15 residues. CDR1 and CDR2 from the germline V gene are MNHNY and SVGAGI (reference sequence). The CDR3 DNA follows: TGTGCCAGCAGTCCGACAGGGGGGACAAGGAACATTCAGTACTTC. It specifies CASSPTGGTRNIQYF.

The CDR3 bases are TGTGCCAGCAGTTATCGGCGGGAGGAGACCCTTAGCACAGATACGCAGTATTTT. It translates to CASSYRREETLSTDTQYF. V and J are TRBV6-2 or TRBV6-3 and TRBJ2-3; 8 nucleotides agree with TRBD2. Germline assignment: CDR1 MNHEY and CDR2 SVGEGT. This CDR3 region has 18 residues. With V trimmed by 3 bases and J by 0 bases, 11 bases remained unmatched.

The chain couples TRBV30 to TRBJ1-1, with D unresolved. The germline V and J ends were trimmed by 3 bases and 1 base, with 9 bases remaining between them. CDR1 is GTSNPN, CDR2 SVGIG, per germline (reference sequence). CDR3 length: 13 amino acids. As DNA, the CDR3 is TGTGCCTGGAGCACCGGAGGGAACACTGAAGCTTTCTTT. The encoded protein is CAWSTGGNTEAFF.

This clonotype was seen only a few times. The rearrangement joins TRBV19 to TRBJ2-7, with 7 nucleotides matching TRBD2. The CDR3 covers 15 residues. The V gene's germline CDR1 is LNHDA and CDR2 SQIVND (reference sequence). Trimming cost V 4 bases and J 2 bases; bases outside gene matches: 8. CDR3: CASSRTLGGAYEQYV. DNA of the CDR3: TGTGCCAGTAGTAGGACACTTGGGGGGGCCTACGAGCAGTACGTC.

A few counts support this clonotype. The chain uses TRBV14 and TRBJ2-7; a weak D match, TRBD2 (6 bases). The CDR3 contains 11 residues. V lost 6 bases to trimming and J lost 7 bases, with 10 bases between them. Looked up from germline, CDR1 is SGHDN and CDR2 is FVKESK. Written as DNA, the CDR3 is TGTGCCAGCAGTGCGGGGTATGAGCAGTACTTC. Translation: CASSAGYEQYF.

V and J are TRBV7-4 and TRBJ2-3, with TRBD1 as a possible D gene (5 bases). The germline V and J ends were trimmed by 3 bases and 8 bases, with 12 bases remaining between them. This CDR3 is 13 amino acids long. CDR1 is SGHVT and CDR2 is SQSDAQ in the germline V gene. Here the CDR3 reads CASSFDPQGTQYF. DNA for the CDR3: TGTGCCAGCAGCTTTGACCCGCAGGGTACGCAGTATTTT.

The sample holds a few counts of this clonotype. In nucleotides, the CDR3 is TGTGCCAGCAGCTATACAACGACCGGGGAGCTGTTTTTT. It is translated as CASSYTTTGELFF. This chain uses TRBV11-3 with TRBJ2-2; D not resolved. The V and J ends lost 4 bases and 5 bases respectively, with 8 bases between them. The V gene's germline CDR1 is SGHNT and CDR2 YENEEA. The CDR3 runs 13 residues.

V gene TRBV7-9 combines with J gene TRBJ1-2; D unclear. Germline V gene lookup returns CDR1 SEHNR and CDR2 FQNEAQ (reference sequence). This CDR3 region has 14 residues. Trimming removed 5 bases from V and 1 base from J, with 11 bases in between. The CDR3 DNA reads TGTGCCAGCAGCCCACCGGCGGGTAACTATGGCTACACCTTC. Its translation: CASSPPAGNYGYTF. Complete variable domain (other parts from reference TRBV7-9 and TRBJ1-2): DTGVSQNPRHKITKRGQNVTFRCDPISEHNRLYWYRQTLGQGPEFLTYFQNEAQLEKSRLLSDRFSAERPKGSFSTLEIQRTEQGDSAMYLCASSPPAGNYGYTFGSGTRLTVV.

The sample holds a few counts of this clonotype. This rearrangement joins TRBV6-5 to TRBJ2-7; D gene ambiguous. The germline V gene encodes CDR1 MNHEY and CDR2 SVGAGI. This CDR3 contains 14 residues. With 0 bases removed from V and 3 bases from J, the gap between germline ends came to 9 bases. Here the CDR3 reads CASSYSGSLYEQYF. Written as DNA, the CDR3 is TGTGCCAGCAGTTACTCGGGTTCCCTCTACGAGCAGTACTTC.

The chain combines TRBV7-2 with TRBJ2-3; 12 nucleotides line up with TRBD2. Germline CDR1 SGHTA, CDR2 FQGNSA. The CDR3 sequence is 14 residues long. The V and J ends lost 5 bases and 7 bases, in that order; junction bases with no gene match: 4. The CDR3 loop is CASSPGLAGNTQYF. CDR3 DNA: TGTGCCAGCAGCCCGGGACTAGCGGGCAATACGCAGTATTTT.

This clonotype was seen only a few times. The chain is built from TRBV2 and TRBJ2-1; 10 bases align to TRBD2. V lost 10 bases to trimming and J lost 7 bases; unmatched junction nucleotides: 7. This CDR3 has 13 amino acids. In germline, CDR1 is SNHLY, CDR2 FYNNEI. As DNA, the CDR3 is TGTGCCACCCTAACGACTAGCGGGAATGAGCAGTTCTTC. Amino acid sequence: CATLTTSGNEQFF.